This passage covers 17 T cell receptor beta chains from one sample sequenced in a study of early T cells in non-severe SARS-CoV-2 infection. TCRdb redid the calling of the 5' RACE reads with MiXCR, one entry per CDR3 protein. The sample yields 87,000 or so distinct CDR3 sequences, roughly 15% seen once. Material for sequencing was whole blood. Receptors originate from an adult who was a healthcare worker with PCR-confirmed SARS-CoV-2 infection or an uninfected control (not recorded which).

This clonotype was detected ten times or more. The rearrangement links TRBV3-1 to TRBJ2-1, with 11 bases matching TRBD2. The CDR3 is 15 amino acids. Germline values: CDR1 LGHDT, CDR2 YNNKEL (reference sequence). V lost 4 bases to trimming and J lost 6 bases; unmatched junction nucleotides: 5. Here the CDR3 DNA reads TGTGCCAGCAGCCTAACTAGCGGGGGAGTCAATGAGCAGTTCTTC. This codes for CASSLTSGGVNEQFF.

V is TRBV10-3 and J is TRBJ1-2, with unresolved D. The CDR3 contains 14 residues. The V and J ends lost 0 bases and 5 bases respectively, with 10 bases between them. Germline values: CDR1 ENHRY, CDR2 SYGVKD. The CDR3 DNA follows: TGTGCCATCAGTGAGTCGGGATTGGCTTATGGCTACACCTTC. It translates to CAISESGLAYGYTF.

CDR3 coding DNA: TGCAGCGTTGAGGACCGAAACTCTGGAAACACCATATATTTT. Amino acid sequence: CSVEDRNSGNTIYF. The chain combines TRBV29-1 with TRBJ1-3; D not resolved. There are 14 residues in the CDR3. Trimming took 3 bases from V and 0 from J, leaving 9 bases between them. Germline V gene sequence: CDR1 SQVTM, CDR2 ANQGSEA.

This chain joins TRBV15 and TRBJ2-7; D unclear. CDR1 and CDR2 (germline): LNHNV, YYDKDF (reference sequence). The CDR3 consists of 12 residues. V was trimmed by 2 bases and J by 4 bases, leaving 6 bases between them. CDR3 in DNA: TGTGCCACCAGCAGACAGGAGTACGAGCAGTACTTC. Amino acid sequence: CATSRQEYEQYF. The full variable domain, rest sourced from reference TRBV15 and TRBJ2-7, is DAMVIQNPRYQVTQFGKPVTLSCSQTLNHNVMYWYQQKSSQAPKLLFHYYDKDFNNEADTPDNFQSRRPNTSFCFLDIRSPGLGDTAMYLCATSRQEYEQYFGPGTRLTVT.

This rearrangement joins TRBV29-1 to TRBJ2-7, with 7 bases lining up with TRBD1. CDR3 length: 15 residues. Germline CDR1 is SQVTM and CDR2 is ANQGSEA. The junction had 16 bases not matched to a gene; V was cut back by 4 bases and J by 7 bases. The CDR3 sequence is CSVAPRDSFIWEQYF. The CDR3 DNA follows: TGCAGCGTTGCGCCCAGGGACAGTTTCATTTGGGAGCAGTACTTC.

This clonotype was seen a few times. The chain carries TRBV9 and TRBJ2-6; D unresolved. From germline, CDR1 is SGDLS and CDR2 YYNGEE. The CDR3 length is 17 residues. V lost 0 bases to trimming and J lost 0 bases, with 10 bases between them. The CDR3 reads CASSVVLGSSGANVLTF. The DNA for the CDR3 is TGTGCCAGCAGCGTAGTGCTGGGCAGCTCTGGGGCCAACGTCCTGACTTTC. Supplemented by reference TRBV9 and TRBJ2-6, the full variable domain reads DSGVTQTPKHLITATGQRVTLRCSPRSGDLSVYWYQQSLDQGLQFLIQYYNGEERAKGNILERFSAQQFPDLHSELNLSSLELGDSALYFCASSVVLGSSGANVLTFGAGSRLTVL.

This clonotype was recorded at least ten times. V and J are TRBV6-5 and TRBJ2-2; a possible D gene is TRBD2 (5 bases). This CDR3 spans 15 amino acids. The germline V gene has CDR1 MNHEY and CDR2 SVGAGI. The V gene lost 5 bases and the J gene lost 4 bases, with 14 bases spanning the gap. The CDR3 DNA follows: TGTGCCAGCAGTAGCCCCCTAGCTTTCACCGGGGAGCTGTTTTTT. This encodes CASSSPLAFTGELFF.

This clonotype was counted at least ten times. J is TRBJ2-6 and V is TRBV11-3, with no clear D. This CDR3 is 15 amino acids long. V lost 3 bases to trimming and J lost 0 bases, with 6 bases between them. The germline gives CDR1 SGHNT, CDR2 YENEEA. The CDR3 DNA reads TGTGCCAGCAGCTTTGATAGCTCTGGGGCCAACGTCCTGACTTTC. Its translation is CASSFDSSGANVLTF. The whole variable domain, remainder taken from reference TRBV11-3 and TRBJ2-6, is EAGVVQSPRYKIIEKKQPVAFWCNPISGHNTLYWYLQNLGQGPELLIRYENEEAVDDSQLPKDRFSAERLKGVDSTLKIQPAELGDSAVYLCASSFDSSGANVLTFGAGSRLTVL.

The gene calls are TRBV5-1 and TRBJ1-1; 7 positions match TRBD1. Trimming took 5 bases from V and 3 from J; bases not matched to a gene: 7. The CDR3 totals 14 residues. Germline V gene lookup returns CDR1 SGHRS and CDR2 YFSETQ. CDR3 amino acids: CASSRETGYTEAFF. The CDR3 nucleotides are TGCGCCAGCAGTAGAGAGACAGGGTACACTGAAGCTTTCTTT.

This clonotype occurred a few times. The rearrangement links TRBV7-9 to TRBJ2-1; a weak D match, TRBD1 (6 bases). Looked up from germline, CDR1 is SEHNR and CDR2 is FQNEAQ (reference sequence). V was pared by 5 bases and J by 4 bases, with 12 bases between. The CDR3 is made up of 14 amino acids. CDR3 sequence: CASSPSDRYNEQFF. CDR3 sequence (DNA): TGTGCCAGCAGCCCCTCGGACAGATACAATGAGCAGTTCTTC. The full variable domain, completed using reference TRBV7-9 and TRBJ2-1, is DTGVSQNPRHKITKRGQNVTFRCDPISEHNRLYWYRQTLGQGPEFLTYFQNEAQLEKSRLLSDRFSAERPKGSFSTLEIQRTEQGDSAMYLCASSPSDRYNEQFFGPGTRLTVL.

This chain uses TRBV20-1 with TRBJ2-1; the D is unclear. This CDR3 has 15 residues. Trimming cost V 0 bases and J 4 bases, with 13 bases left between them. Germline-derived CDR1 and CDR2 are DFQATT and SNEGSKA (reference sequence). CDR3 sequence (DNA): TGCAGTGCTAGAGAAAGAAACTTGGGATACAATGAGCAGTTCTTC. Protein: CSARERNLGYNEQFF.

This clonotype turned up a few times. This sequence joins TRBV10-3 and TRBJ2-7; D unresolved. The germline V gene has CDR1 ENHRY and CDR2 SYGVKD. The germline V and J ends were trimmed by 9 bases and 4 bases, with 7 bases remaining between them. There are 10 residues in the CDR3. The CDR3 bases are TGTGCCATAGGTGAATACGAGCAGTACTTC. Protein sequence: CAIGEYEQYF.

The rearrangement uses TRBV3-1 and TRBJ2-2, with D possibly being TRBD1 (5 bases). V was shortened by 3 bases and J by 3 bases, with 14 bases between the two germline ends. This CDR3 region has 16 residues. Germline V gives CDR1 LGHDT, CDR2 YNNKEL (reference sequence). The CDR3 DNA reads TGTGCCAGCAGCCAGGGTTCAGGGCGGCACACCGGGGAGCTGTTTTTT. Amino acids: CASSQGSGRHTGELFF.

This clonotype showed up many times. CDR3 in amino acids: CASSLDGLATSYNEQFF. The DNA of the CDR3 is TGTGCCAGCAGCTTAGACGGACTAGCTACCTCCTACAATGAGCAGTTCTTC. The chain couples TRBV11-2 to TRBJ2-1; 8 bases line up with TRBD2. CDR1 is SGHAT and CDR2 is FQNNGV in the germline V gene. CDR3 length: 17 residues. The V and J ends lost 0 bases and 0 bases, in that order; junction bases with no gene match: 4. Based on the CDR3 plus reference TRBV11-2 and TRBJ2-1, the full variable domain is EAGVAQSPRYKIIEKRQSVAFWCNPISGHATLYWYQQILGQGPKLLIQFQNNGVVDDSQLPKDRFSAERLKGVDSTLKIQPAKLEDSAVYLCASSLDGLATSYNEQFFGPGTRLTVL.

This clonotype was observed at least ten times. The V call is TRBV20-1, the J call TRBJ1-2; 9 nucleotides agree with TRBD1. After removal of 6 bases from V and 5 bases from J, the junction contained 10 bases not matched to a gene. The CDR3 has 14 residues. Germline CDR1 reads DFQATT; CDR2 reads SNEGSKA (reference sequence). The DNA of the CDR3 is TGCAGTGCCGAGTCCGGGACAGGGCGTTATGGCTACACCTTC. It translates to CSAESGTGRYGYTF.

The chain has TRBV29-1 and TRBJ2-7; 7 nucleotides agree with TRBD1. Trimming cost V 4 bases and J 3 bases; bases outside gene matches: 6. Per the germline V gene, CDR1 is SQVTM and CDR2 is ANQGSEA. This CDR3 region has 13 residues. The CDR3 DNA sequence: TGCAGCGTTGCGGGACAGCGATACTACGAGCAGTACTTC. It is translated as CSVAGQRYYEQYF.

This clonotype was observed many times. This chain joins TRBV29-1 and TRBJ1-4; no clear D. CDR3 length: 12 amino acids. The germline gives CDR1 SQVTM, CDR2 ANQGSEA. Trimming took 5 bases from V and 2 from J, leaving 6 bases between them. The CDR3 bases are TGCAGCGTTAGAGGTACTAATGAAAAACTGTTTTTT. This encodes CSVRGTNEKLFF. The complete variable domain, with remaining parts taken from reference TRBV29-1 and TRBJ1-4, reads SAVISQKPSRDICQRGTSLTIQCQVDSQVTMMFWYRQQPGQSLTLIATANQGSEATYESGFVIDKFPISRPNLTFSTLTVSNMSPEDSSIYLCSVRGTNEKLFFGSGTQLSVL.